This T cell receptor (beta chain) was found in a study of shared clonotypes between healthy human individuals. The CDR3 consists of 13 residues. Germline assignment: CDR1 GTSNPN and CDR2 SVGIG (reference sequence). The germline V and J ends were trimmed by 3 bases and 4 bases, with 12 bases remaining between them. Naive CD8 isolation took CD45RO-negative cells positively selected for CCR7 and excluded terminally differentiated effector memory CD45RA+ cells. Study conclusions and caveats: Sequencing depth was a factor that was expected to affect clonotype sharing among donors.

A remark on this clone: What it binds is not known.

Deep was the level used in running the assay. For each subset, genomic DNA was distributed in equal portions over several immunoSEQ plates. Authors' data handling: Filtering differed since immunoSEQ provided only junctions, with no quality scores. Assay used: immunoSEQ multiplex PCR; TCRdb lists only in-frame clones, some missing. Clonal size and the V and J genes are those of that table, whereas D and trimming came from the DNA. The sample has 1.5 million to 2.5 million clones, around 96% seen once; the top ten hold 1.2%. This TCR came from a man between 18 and 35 years old in good health. This sequence joins TRBV30 and TRBJ1-2, with TRBD1 as a possible D gene (5 bases). Sample: naive CD8+ T cells sorted from blood. The CDR3 nucleotides read TGTGCCTGGAGCGCCCTGGGACTCTATGGCTACACCTTC. This codes for CAWSALGLYGYTF. Full variable domain (missing parts from reference TRBV30 and TRBJ1-2): SQTIHQWPATLVQPVGSPLSLECTVEGTSNPNLYWYRQAAGRGLQLLFYSVGIGQISSEVPQNLSASRPQDRQFILSSKKLLLSDSGFYLCAWSALGLYGYTFGSGTRLTVV.